One and the same sample provided the 18 T cell receptor beta chains below, sequenced in a study of early T cells in non-severe SARS-CoV-2 infection. A single record per CDR3 protein comes from TCRdb applying MiXCR to the 5' RACE reads. The profile shows 51,000 or so distinct CDR3 sequences, approximately 11% of them singletons. Sequenced sample: whole blood. The receptors here all came from an adult who was a healthcare worker with PCR-confirmed SARS-CoV-2 infection or an uninfected control (not recorded which).

The sample holds many counts of this clonotype. One end of the junction does not line up with germline, which may come from a read error. The rearrangement joins TRBV12-3 or TRBV12-4 to TRBJ2-7, with 10 bases identical to TRBD1. The CDR3 length is 14 residues. This CDR3 is CASIRTGGSSEQYF. For the CDR3, the DNA is TGTGCCAGCATCCGGACAGGGGGATCCTCCGAGCAGTACTTC.

The rearrangement joins TRBV7-2 to TRBJ2-2; 8 nucleotides line up with TRBD2. This CDR3 is built from 15 residues. J was trimmed by 3 bases and V by 4 bases; bases with no gene match: 4. Germline loops: CDR1 SGHTA, CDR2 FQGNSA. CDR3 protein: CASSSSGGDTGELFF. The CDR3 nucleotides read TGTGCCAGCAGCTCCAGCGGGGGTGACACCGGGGAGCTGTTTTTT.

This clonotype is a singleton in its sample. A read error may produce the germline difference seen at one junction end. The rearrangement uses TRBV5-1 and TRBJ1-1, with 8 bases fitting TRBD1. Germline V gene lookup returns CDR1 SGHRS and CDR2 YFSETQ. CDR3 length equals 15 residues. The CDR3 loop is CTSSLDTGGVGEAFF. CDR3 nucleotide sequence: TGCACCAGCAGCTTGGATACAGGGGGAGTAGGTGAAGCTTTCTTT.

This clonotype was counted between two and nine times. The chain couples TRBV4-1 to TRBJ2-3; perhaps TRBD2 as D (6 bases). The CDR3 extends over 14 amino acids. Trimming took 1 base from V and 6 from J, leaving 11 bases between them. The germline V gene has CDR1 MGHRA and CDR2 YSYEKL. CDR3 protein: CASSQGRVRDTQYF. As DNA, the CDR3 is TGCGCCAGCAGCCAAGGGAGGGTTAGGGATACGCAGTATTTT.

This chain links TRBV4-3 with TRBJ2-3, with 7 positions matching TRBD1. After removal of 4 bases from V and 0 bases from J, the junction contained 4 bases not matched to a gene. The CDR3 consists of 15 residues. CDR1 and CDR2 (germline): LGHNA, YSLEER. The CDR3 nucleotides read TGCGCCAGCAGCCGGGGACAGATCAGCACAGATACGCAGTATTTT. This sequence encodes CASSRGQISTDTQYF.

The V gene is TRBV7-3, the J gene TRBJ2-1; D may be TRBD2 (6 bases). Germline V gives CDR1 SGHTA, CDR2 FQGTGA. This CDR3 comprises 11 residues. Trimming shortened V by 4 bases and J by 11 bases, and 9 bases separated the two germline ends. The CDR3 is CASSSGGKQFF. CDR3 in DNA: TGTGCCAGCAGCTCCGGGGGTAAGCAGTTCTTC.

This clonotype came up a few times. The genes are TRBV19 and TRBJ1-2; D possibly corresponds to TRBD1 (5 bases). Germline V gene data show CDR1 as LNHDA and CDR2 as SQIVND (reference sequence). The V end lost 7 bases, the J end lost 4 bases, and 16 bases lay between the germline ends. CDR3 length: 14 residues. The CDR3 sequence is CASTQGRELYGYTF. The CDR3 nucleotides are TGTGCCAGTACGCAGGGCAGGGAACTCTATGGCTACACCTTC.

The table lists this clonotype with many counts. The chain recombines TRBV12-3 or TRBV12-4 with TRBJ1-3; possible D gene TRBD1, 6 bases. V was cut by 4 bases and J by 4 bases, with 11 bases left in between. The CDR3 has 14 residues. The CDR3 nucleotides are TGTGCCAGCAGTTCCGGGACATCCGGAAACACCATATATTTT. Its translation is CASSSGTSGNTIYF.

This clonotype was detected ten times or more. V gene TRBV11-3 combines with J gene TRBJ2-1, with TRBD2 matching 11 bases. After removal of 4 bases from V and 9 bases from J, the junction contained 14 bases not matched to a gene. This CDR3 is built from 17 residues. Germline values: CDR1 SGHNT, CDR2 YENEEA. CDR3: CASSSQLAGEGMGEQFF. In DNA, the CDR3 is TGTGCCAGCAGCTCTCAACTAGCGGGAGAAGGAATGGGTGAGCAGTTCTTC.

A few counts support this clonotype. The rearrangement joins TRBV6-2 or TRBV6-3 to TRBJ2-1; D gene uncertain. This CDR3 has 11 amino acids. The V and J ends lost 6 bases and 9 bases respectively, with 9 bases between them. Germline assignment: CDR1 MNHEY and CDR2 SVGEGT. CDR3 region: CASSPMAEQFF. In nucleotides, the CDR3 is TGTGCCAGCAGCCCCATGGCTGAGCAGTTCTTC.

In this sample, this clonotype turned up many times. The genes are TRBV6-5 and TRBJ2-2, with 10 bases fitting TRBD1. The ends lost 9 bases at V and 5 bases at J; junction bases unmatched: 9. Germline V gives CDR1 MNHEY, CDR2 SVGAGI. The CDR3 has 15 amino acids. The CDR3 region is CASSGGQGRTGELFF. For the CDR3, the DNA is TGTGCCAGTTCGGGGGGACAGGGGAGGACCGGGGAGCTGTTTTTT.

This clonotype was picked up many times. The V gene is TRBV29-1, the J gene TRBJ2-7; D uncertain. Germline V lookup: CDR1 SQVTM, CDR2 ANQGSEA. CDR3 length equals 13 residues. V gave up 0 bases and J gave up 3 bases, with 9 bases separating them. The CDR3 DNA reads as TGCAGCGTTGAAGACGGGCAGGTCTACGAGCAGTACTTC. Protein: CSVEDGQVYEQYF.

The chain recombines TRBV6-1 with TRBJ2-7; D remains ambiguous. Trimming removed 4 bases at V and 2 bases at J, with 15 bases between. Germline V lookup: CDR1 MNHNS, CDR2 SASEGT. This CDR3 region has 15 residues. The CDR3 bases are TGTGCCAGCAGTGCTCCTCTTGGGATTACCTACGAGCAGTACTTC. This encodes CASSAPLGITYEQYF.

This clonotype was counted at least ten times. The chain employs TRBV2 and TRBJ1-2; D is uncertain. There are 13 residues in the CDR3. The germline CDR1 and CDR2 sequences are SNHLY and FYNNEI. Trimming stripped 6 bases from V and 8 bases from J, with 16 bases between. CDR3 in DNA: TGTGCCAGCAGACGGGAGGAGTCGGGGGGCTACACCTTC. The encoded protein is CASRREESGGYTF.

The chain has TRBV6-6 and TRBJ2-5, with D tentatively TRBD2 (5 bases). Trimming cost V 6 bases and J 2 bases, with 13 bases left between them. CDR3 length equals 14 residues. Germline V lookup: CDR1 MNHNY, CDR2 SVGAGI (reference sequence). CDR3 residues: CASSTRGTQETQYF. CDR3 DNA sequence: TGTGCCAGCAGCACTCGGGGTACGCAAGAGACCCAGTACTTC.

Many counts were recorded for this clonotype. V gene TRBV30 combines with J gene TRBJ1-3; D is unclear. CDR3 length equals 16 residues. The ends were cut back, 1 base at V and 5 bases at J, with 18 bases in the middle. The germline V gene encodes CDR1 GTSNPN and CDR2 SVGIG (reference sequence). CDR3 protein: CAWSEVGRSYRNTIYF. The CDR3, as DNA: TGTGCCTGGAGTGAGGTAGGAAGGAGCTATCGAAACACCATATATTTT. Based on the CDR3 plus reference TRBV30 and TRBJ1-3, the full variable domain is SQTIHQWPATLVQPVGSPLSLECTVEGTSNPNLYWYRQAAGRGLQLLFYSVGIGQISSEVPQNLSASRPQDRQFILSSKKLLLSDSGFYLCAWSEVGRSYRNTIYFGEGSWLTVV.

This clonotype has ten or more counts. The chain links TRBV28 to TRBJ2-3; D is ambiguous. The CDR3 sequence is 9 residues long. Germline CDR1 is MDHEN and CDR2 is SYDVKM. As DNA, the CDR3 is TGTGGACGCACAGATACGCAGTATTTT. It encodes CGRTDTQYF.

By sample fraction, this clonotype is medium-sized. The chain joins TRBV19 to TRBJ2-6, with D hard to call. Germline CDR1 and CDR2: LNHDA and SQIVND (reference sequence). V lost 4 bases, J lost 2 bases, and 9 bases lay in between. The CDR3 sequence is 15 residues long. In DNA, the CDR3 is TGTGCCAGTAGTACCCCCGAGACTGGGGCCAACGTCCTGACTTTC. This gives the protein CASSTPETGANVLTF.